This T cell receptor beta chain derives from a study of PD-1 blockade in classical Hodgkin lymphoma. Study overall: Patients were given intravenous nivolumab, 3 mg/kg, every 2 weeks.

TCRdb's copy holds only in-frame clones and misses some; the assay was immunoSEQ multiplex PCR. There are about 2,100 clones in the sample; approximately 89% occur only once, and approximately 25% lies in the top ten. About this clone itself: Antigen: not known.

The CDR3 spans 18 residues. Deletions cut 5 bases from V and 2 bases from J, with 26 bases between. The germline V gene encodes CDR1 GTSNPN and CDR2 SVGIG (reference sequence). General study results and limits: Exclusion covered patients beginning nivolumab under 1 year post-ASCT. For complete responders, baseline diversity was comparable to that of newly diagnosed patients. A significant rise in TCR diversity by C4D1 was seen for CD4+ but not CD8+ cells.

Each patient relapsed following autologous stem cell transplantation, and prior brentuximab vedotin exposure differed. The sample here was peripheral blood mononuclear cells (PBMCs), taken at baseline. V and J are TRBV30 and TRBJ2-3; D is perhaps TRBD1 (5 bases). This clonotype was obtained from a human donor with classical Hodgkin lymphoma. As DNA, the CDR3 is TGTGCCTGGTCCACCGAAGGTAGGGGAATGATGCTCACAGATACGCAGTATTTT. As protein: CAWSTEGRGMMLTDTQYF.